This is a list of T cell receptor beta chains from one sample in a study of T-cell memory formation after mild COVID-19. TCRdb itself ran the 5' RACE reads through MiXCR, one entry per CDR3 protein. This sample has about 340,000 distinct CDR3 sequences, with 20% to 25% found just once. The sequencing input was PBMCs or a T cell subset sorted from them (not recorded which). The receptors stem from a man between 18 and 35 years old who had mild COVID-19 (a few samples of this study predate the infection). Cell type and time point are not known. Both conserved end residues are part of each CDR3. D genes are given only for firm matches. The size of a clone is reported for some rows only, either as once, few or many, or as a class for expanded clones.

d_call | clone_size | j_call | v_call | cdr3_nt | cdr3_aa
- | few | TRBJ2-7 | TRBV20-1 | TGCAGTGCTCCGCCGACAGGCTCCTACGAGCAGTACTTC | CSAPPTGSYEQYF
- | few | TRBJ2-4 | TRBV5-1 | TGCGCCAGCAGCTACGATCCCGGCGGGGCCAAAAACATTCAGTACTTC | CASSYDPGGAKNIQYF
TRBD1 | few | TRBJ2-7 | TRBV12-3/TRBV12-4 | TGTGCCAGCCGTTACAGGGGGCGTGCCGAGCAGTACTTC | CASRYRGRAEQYF
TRBD2 | - | TRBJ2-3 | TRBV20-1 | TGCAGTGCTAGTCGGTTAGCGGGGATTATGGGTTCAGATACGCAGTATTTT | CSASRLAGIMGSDTQYF
- | few | TRBJ2-3 | TRBV29-1 | TGCAGCTCGGGCACAGATACGCAGTATTTT | CSSGTDTQYF
TRBD1 | - | TRBJ2-3 | TRBV5-5 | TGTGCCACCCGACAGGGAACCACAGATACGCAGTATTTT | CATRQGTTDTQYF
TRBD1 | - | TRBJ1-4 | TRBV5-5 | TGTGCCAGCAGCTTGAACAGGGGGCTGGGGTTCGAAAAACTGTTTTTT | CASSLNRGLGFEKLFF
- | - | TRBJ2-5 | TRBV4-2 | TGTGCCAGCACTGTACCCGGGACCAGCCGAGAGGCCCAGTACTTC | CASTVPGTSREAQYF
TRBD1 | - | TRBJ1-5 | TRBV6-5 | TGTGCCAGCAGTCACGGGACAGGGGCAAATCAGCCCCAGCATTTT | CASSHGTGANQPQHF
TRBD1 | - | TRBJ1-2 | TRBV7-9 | TGTGCCAGCAGCACTCGACAGGGCCCCAACTATGGCTACACCTTC | CASSTRQGPNYGYTF
TRBD2 | - | TRBJ2-4 | TRBV7-2 | TGTGCCAGCAGCCCCCGGGGTAGCGGGGGGGCTGGGGCCAAAAACATTCAGTACTTC | CASSPRGSGGAGAKNIQYF
- | - | TRBJ2-3 | TRBV5-1 | TGCGCCAGCAGCTTGGCCTGGGCAGACCCCACAGATACGCAGTATTTT | CASSLAWADPTDTQYF
- | - | TRBJ1-2 | TRBV30 | TGTGCCTGGAGTGTGGGGACTTATGGCTACACCTTC | CAWSVGTYGYTF
- | - | TRBJ1-5 | TRBV7-9 | TGTGCCAGCAGTTTTGGCTGGGCAAACAATCAGCCCCAGCATTTT | CASSFGWANNQPQHF
- | - | TRBJ1-1 | TRBV15 | TGTGCCACCAGCAGAACCGACGGACCCACGGTACGAGCTTTCTTT | CATSRTDGPTVRAFF
- | few | TRBJ1-1 | TRBV7-2 | TGTGCCAGCAGCTTCGGACCGCTGGGCACTGAAGCTTTCTTT | CASSFGPLGTEAFF
TRBD2 | - | TRBJ2-5 | TRBV20-1 | TGCAGTGCTAGCGGCGGGGGGGTTGGAGAGACCCAGTACTTC | CSASGGGVGETQYF
- | - | TRBJ2-4 | TRBV27 | TGTGCCAGCAGTCCTCTTCCAGCTCCCAAAAACATTCAGTACTTC | CASSPLPAPKNIQYF
- | - | TRBJ1-1 | TRBV20-1 | TGCAGTGCTAGGGACCCAGAGAACACTGAAGCTTTCTTT | CSARDPENTEAFF
- | - | TRBJ2-1 | TRBV27 | TGTGCCAGCAGTTCTGGGTTTCGCAATGAGCAGTTCTTC | CASSSGFRNEQFF
- | - | TRBJ2-1 | TRBV2 | TGTGCCAGCAGTCCAGCGGGCAGGGGGAATGAGCAGTTCTTC | CASSPAGRGNEQFF
- | - | TRBJ1-2 | TRBV20-1 | TGCAGTGCCCGGACCCCCGGACTCTATGGCTACACCTTC | CSARTPGLYGYTF
- | - | TRBJ2-1 | TRBV4-3 | TGCGCCAGCAGCCAAGCTAGAGACTGGTACTCCTACAATGAGCAGTTCTTC | CASSQARDWYSYNEQFF
TRBD1 | - | TRBJ1-2 | TRBV10-3 | TGTGCCATCAGTGACCAGCCGCTGGCAGGGGGTACCCATGGCTACACCTTC | CAISDQPLAGGTHGYTF
- | - | TRBJ1-2 | TRBV20-1 | TGCAGTGCTCCGTGGGGGGGCTATGGCTACACCTTC | CSAPWGGYGYTF
TRBD1 | - | TRBJ1-1 | TRBV6-5 | TGTGCCAGCAGGGGAACAGGGGTAAGAACTGAAGCTTTCTTT | CASRGTGVRTEAFF